These 10 T cell receptor beta chains share one sample of origin, sequenced in a study of type 1 and type 2 diabetes patients. The PCR template was genomic DNA. Multiplex PCR with 30 forward and 13 reverse primers amplified the TCR beta CDR3. TCRdb itself ran the multiplex PCR reads through MiXCR, one entry per CDR3 protein. This repertoire shows 270,000 or so distinct CDR3 sequences, around 47% found once; its top ten account for roughly 13%. The material sequenced was peripheral blood mononuclear cells (PBMCs). Every receptor here comes from a man aged 18 to 35 with type 2 diabetes.

The chain's CDR3 is CASSLGGFSSYEQYF. The CDR3 DNA reads TGTGCCAGCAGCTTAGGTGGATTTAGCTCCTACGAGCAGTACTTC. The chain recombines TRBV7-2 with TRBJ2-7; D gene uncertain. CDR1 SGHTA and CDR2 FQGNSA come from the germline V gene. The V and J ends lost 1 base and 0 bases respectively, with 10 bases between them. The CDR3 totals 15 residues. The full variable domain, rest sourced from reference TRBV7-2 and TRBJ2-7, is GAGVSQSPSNKVTEKGKDVELRCDPISGHTALYWYRQSLGQGLEFLIYFQGNSAPDKSGLPSDRFSAERTGGSVSTLTIQRTQQEDSAVYLCASSLGGFSSYEQYFGPGTRLTVT.

The chain links TRBV4-3 to TRBJ2-2, with 7 bases lining up with TRBD2. With 0 bases clipped from V and 7 bases from J, the junction kept 11 bases outside the gene matches. CDR3 size: 17 residues. Germline V gene sequence: CDR1 LGHNA, CDR2 YSLEER. CDR3 in amino acids: CASSQDRIGGGVGELFF. In nucleotides, the CDR3 is TGCGCCAGCAGCCAAGACCGGATAGGCGGGGGAGTCGGGGAGCTGTTTTTT.

This rearrangement joins TRBV5-1 to TRBJ1-6; tentatively, D is TRBD1 (5 bases). V shed 6 bases and J shed 0 bases, with 16 bases lying between them. Germline values: CDR1 SGHRS, CDR2 YFSETQ. This CDR3 has 17 amino acids. CDR3 in amino acids: CASTPAGLSSYNSPLHF. CDR3 sequence (DNA): TGCGCCAGCACCCCGGCGGGACTGAGCTCCTATAATTCACCCCTCCACTTT.

This clonotype was observed a few times. The genes are TRBV20-1 and TRBJ1-2; D call uncertain. V gave up 4 bases and J gave up 4 bases, with 7 bases separating them. This CDR3 has 11 amino acids. Germline CDR1 reads DFQATT; CDR2 reads SNEGSKA (reference sequence). CDR3 in DNA: TGCAGTGCTACAGGAATCTATGGCTACACCTTC. Its translation: CSATGIYGYTF.

Only one count was recorded for this clonotype. The J gene is TRBJ2-3, the V gene TRBV27; D possibly uses TRBD1 or TRBD2 (5 bases each). CDR1 MNHEY and CDR2 SMNVEV come from the germline V gene (reference sequence). V was pared by 6 bases and J by 2 bases, with 18 bases between. There are 16 residues in the CDR3. The CDR3 reads CASSLRAWGYTDTQYF. DNA for the CDR3: TGTGCCAGCAGCCTAAGGGCGTGGGGGTACACAGATACGCAGTATTTT.

There are a few counts of this clonotype. The genes are TRBV15 and TRBJ1-6, with TRBD1 matching 7 bases. Germline V gene data show CDR1 as LNHNV and CDR2 as YYDKDF (reference sequence). CDR3 length: 14 amino acids. The ends lost 5 bases at V and 9 bases at J; junction bases unmatched: 7. The CDR3 DNA reads as TGTGCCACCAGCGGCACAGGGGCCAGTTCACCCCTCCACTTT. The encoded protein is CATSGTGASSPLHF.

The chain couples TRBV7-8 to TRBJ2-7; D perhaps matches TRBD1 (6 bases). V was clipped by 1 base and J by 3 bases, with 16 bases between them. Germline V gene data show CDR1 as SGHVS and CDR2 as FQNEAQ. The CDR3 runs to 16 residues. The CDR3 DNA reads as TGTGCCAGCAGCTTAGTAGGGGGTAGTGGTGGCTACGAGCAGTACTTC. Amino acids: CASSLVGGSGGYEQYF.

In the case of this clonotype: Because it lacks the conserved phenylalanine or tryptophan at the end, this CDR3 is likely a read error. The chain uses TRBV2 and TRBJ1-1; D is ambiguous. The CDR3 is 13 residues long. V was shortened by 2 bases and J by 5 bases, with 9 bases between the two germline ends. Per the germline V gene, CDR1 is SNHLY and CDR2 is FYNNEI. In DNA form, the CDR3 reads TGTGCCAGCAGTGAAAGGTCGAGGACTGAAGCTTTCTCT. Translated, it gives CASSERSRTEAFS.

The chain uses TRBV2 and TRBJ2-3; 9 bases match TRBD2. The CDR3 is made up of 15 amino acids. With V trimmed by 6 bases and J by 4 bases, 8 bases remained unmatched. The germline CDR1 and CDR2 sequences are SNHLY and FYNNEI. CDR3 in amino acids: CASSRHGGGADTQYF. In DNA, the CDR3 is TGTGCCAGCAGCCGCCATGGCGGGGGGGCAGATACGCAGTATTTT.

This clonotype was observed a handful of times. This chain connects TRBV29-1 to TRBJ2-5, with 8 bases aligning to TRBD2. The V and J ends lost 4 bases and 2 bases, in that order; junction bases with no gene match: 3. CDR1 is SQVTM, CDR2 ANQGSEA, per germline. This CDR3 comprises 13 residues. The CDR3 sequence: CSVVASGQETQYF. The CDR3 DNA reads as TGCAGCGTTGTGGCTAGCGGGCAAGAGACCCAGTACTTC.